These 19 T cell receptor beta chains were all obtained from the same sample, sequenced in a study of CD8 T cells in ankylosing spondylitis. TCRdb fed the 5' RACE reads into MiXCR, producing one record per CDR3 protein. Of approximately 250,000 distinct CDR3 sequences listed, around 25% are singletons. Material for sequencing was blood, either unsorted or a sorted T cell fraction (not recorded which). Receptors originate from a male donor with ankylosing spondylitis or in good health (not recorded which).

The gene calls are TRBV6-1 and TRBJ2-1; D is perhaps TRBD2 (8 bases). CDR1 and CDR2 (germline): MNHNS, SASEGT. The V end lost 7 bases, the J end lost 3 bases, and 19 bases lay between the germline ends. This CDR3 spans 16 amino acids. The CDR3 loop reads CASNGGADRVYNEQFF. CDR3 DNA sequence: TGTGCCAGCAACGGGGGGGCCGACAGGGTCTACAATGAGCAGTTCTTC.

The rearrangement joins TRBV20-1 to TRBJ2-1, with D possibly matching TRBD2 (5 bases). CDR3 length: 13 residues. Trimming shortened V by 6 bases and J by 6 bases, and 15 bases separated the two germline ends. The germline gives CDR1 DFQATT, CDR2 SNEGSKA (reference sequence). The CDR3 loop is CSAAGGWGNEQFF. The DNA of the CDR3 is TGCAGTGCGGCGGGTGGATGGGGCAATGAGCAGTTCTTC.

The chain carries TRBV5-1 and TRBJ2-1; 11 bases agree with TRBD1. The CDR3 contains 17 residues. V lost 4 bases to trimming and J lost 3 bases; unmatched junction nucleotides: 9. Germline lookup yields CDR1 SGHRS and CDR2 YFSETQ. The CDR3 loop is CASSLYGTGGGYNEQFF. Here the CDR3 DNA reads TGCGCCAGCAGCCTCTACGGGACAGGGGGTGGCTACAATGAGCAGTTCTTC.

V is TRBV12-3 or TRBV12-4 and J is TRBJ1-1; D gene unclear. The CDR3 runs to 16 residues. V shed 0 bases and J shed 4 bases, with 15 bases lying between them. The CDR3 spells CASSLADPGIGTEAFF. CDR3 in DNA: TGTGCCAGCAGTTTAGCTGACCCGGGCATTGGCACTGAAGCTTTCTTT.

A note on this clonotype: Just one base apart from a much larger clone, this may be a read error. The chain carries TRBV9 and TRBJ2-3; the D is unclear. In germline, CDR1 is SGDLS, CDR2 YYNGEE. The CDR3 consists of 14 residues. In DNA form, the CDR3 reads TGTGACAGCAGCGTTCAGCAAGCCACAGATACGCAGTATTTT. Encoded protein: CDSSVQQATDTQYF. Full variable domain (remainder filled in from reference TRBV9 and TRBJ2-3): DSGVTQTPKHLITATGQRVTLRCSPRSGDLSVYWYQQSLDQGLQFLIQYYNGEERAKGNILERFSAQQFPDLHSELNLSSLELGDSALYFCDSSVQQATDTQYFGPGTRLTVL.

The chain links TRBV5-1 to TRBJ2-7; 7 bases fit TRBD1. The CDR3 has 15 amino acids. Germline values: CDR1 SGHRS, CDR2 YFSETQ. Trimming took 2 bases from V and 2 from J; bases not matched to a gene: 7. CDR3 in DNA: TGCGCCAGCAGCTTAAACAGGGGTGGGACCTACGAGCAGTACTTC. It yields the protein CASSLNRGGTYEQYF.

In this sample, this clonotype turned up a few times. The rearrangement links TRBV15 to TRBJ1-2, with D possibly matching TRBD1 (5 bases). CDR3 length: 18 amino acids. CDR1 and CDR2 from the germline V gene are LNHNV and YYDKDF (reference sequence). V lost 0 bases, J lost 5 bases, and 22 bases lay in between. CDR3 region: CATSRDFGDAREGYGYTF. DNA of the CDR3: TGTGCCACCAGCAGAGACTTTGGGGACGCCAGGGAAGGGTATGGCTACACCTTC. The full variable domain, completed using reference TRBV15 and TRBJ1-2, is DAMVIQNPRYQVTQFGKPVTLSCSQTLNHNVMYWYQQKSSQAPKLLFHYYDKDFNNEADTPDNFQSRRPNTSFCFLDIRSPGLGDTAMYLCATSRDFGDAREGYGYTFGSGTRLTVV.

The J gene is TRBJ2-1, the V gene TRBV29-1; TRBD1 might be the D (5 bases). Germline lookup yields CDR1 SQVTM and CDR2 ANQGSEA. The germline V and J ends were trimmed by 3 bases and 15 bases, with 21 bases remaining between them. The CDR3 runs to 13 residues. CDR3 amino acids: CSVEAQGLYGPFF. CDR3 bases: TGCAGCGTTGAGGCGCAGGGTTTATACGGACCGTTCTTC.

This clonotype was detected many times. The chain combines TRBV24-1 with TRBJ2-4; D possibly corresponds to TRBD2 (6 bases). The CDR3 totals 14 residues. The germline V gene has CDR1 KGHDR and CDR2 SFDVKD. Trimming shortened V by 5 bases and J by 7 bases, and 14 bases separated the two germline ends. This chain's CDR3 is CATSGDEGGNIQYF. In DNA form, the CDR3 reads TGTGCCACCAGTGGCGACGAAGGAGGGAACATTCAGTACTTC.

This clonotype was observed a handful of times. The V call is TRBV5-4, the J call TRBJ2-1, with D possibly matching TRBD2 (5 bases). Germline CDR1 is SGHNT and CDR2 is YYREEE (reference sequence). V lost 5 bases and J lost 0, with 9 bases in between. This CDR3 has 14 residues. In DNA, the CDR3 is TGTGCCAGCAGAGCGGACCCCTCCTACAATGAGCAGTTCTTC. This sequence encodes CASRADPSYNEQFF.

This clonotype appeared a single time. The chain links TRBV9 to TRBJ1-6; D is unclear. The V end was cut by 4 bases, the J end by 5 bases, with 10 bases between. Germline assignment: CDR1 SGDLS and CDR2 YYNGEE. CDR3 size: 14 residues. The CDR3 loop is CASSPRSDNSPLHF. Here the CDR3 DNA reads TGTGCCAGCAGCCCCCGGTCGGATAATTCACCCCTCCACTTT.

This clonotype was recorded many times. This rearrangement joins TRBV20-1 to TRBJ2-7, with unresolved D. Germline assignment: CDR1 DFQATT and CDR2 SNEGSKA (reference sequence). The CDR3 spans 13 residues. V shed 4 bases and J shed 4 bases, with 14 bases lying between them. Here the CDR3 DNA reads TGCAGTGCTAACGGACCTCAGGAGTACGAGCAGTACTTC. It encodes CSANGPQEYEQYF.

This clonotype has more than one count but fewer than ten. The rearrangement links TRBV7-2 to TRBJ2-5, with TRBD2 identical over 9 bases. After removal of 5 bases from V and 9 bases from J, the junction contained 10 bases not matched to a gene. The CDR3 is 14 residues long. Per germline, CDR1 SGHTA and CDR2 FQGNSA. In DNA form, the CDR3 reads TGTGCCAGCAGCAGCTCGACTAGCGGTATTTCCCAGTACTTC. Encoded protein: CASSSSTSGISQYF.

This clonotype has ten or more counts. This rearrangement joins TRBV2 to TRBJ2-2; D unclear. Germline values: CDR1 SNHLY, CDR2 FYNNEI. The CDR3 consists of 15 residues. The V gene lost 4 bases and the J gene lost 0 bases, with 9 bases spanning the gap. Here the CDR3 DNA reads TGTGCCAGCAGTGGTGTGGTGGCGAACACCGGGGAGCTGTTTTTT. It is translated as CASSGVVANTGELFF.

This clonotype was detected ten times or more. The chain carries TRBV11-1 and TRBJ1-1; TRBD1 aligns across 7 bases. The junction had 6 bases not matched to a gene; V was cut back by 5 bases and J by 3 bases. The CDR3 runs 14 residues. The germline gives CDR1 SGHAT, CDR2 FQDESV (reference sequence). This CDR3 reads CASSQDRAHTEAFF. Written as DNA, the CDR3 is TGTGCCAGCAGCCAAGACAGGGCTCACACTGAAGCTTTCTTT.

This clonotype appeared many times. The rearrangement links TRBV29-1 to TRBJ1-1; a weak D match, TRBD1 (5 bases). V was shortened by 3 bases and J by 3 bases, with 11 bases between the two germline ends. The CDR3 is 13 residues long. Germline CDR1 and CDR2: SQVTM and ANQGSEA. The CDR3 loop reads CSVDRERDTEAFF. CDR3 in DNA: TGCAGCGTTGACAGGGAACGGGACACTGAAGCTTTCTTT.

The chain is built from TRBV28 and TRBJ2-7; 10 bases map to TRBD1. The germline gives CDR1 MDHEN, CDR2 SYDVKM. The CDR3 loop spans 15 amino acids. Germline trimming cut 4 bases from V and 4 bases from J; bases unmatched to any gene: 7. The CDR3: CASSWGGQGGYEQYF. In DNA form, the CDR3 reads TGTGCCAGCAGTTGGGGAGGACAGGGGGGTTACGAGCAGTACTTC. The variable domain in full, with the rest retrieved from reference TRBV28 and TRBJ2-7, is DVKVTQSSRYLVKRTGEKVFLECVQDMDHENMFWYRQDPGLGLRLIYFSYDVKMKEKGDIPEGYSVSREKKERFSLILESASTNQTSMYLCASSWGGQGGYEQYFGPGTRLTVT.

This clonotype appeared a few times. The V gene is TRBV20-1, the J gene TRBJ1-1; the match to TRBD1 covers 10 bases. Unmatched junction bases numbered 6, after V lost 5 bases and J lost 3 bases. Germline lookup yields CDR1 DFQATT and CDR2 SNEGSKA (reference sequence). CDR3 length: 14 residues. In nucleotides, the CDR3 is TGCAGTGCTTCCCGGGACAGGGGAGACACTGAAGCTTTCTTT. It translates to CSASRDRGDTEAFF.

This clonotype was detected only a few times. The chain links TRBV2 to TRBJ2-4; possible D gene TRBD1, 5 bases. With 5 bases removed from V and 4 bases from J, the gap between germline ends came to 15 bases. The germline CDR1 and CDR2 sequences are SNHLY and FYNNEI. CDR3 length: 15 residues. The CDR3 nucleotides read TGTGCCAGCAGTATCGCGACAGATAGTAAAAACATTCAGTACTTC. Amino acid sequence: CASSIATDSKNIQYF.